Reported below is one TCR beta chain. Its antigen is unknown. The record originates from a study of cytomegalovirus exposure and HLA in healthy donors. Primers included in the PCR were 60 Vbeta and 13 Jbeta primers. Sequenced by immunoSEQ multiplex PCR; TCRdb stores in-frame clones only, minus some. The table has 100,000 to 150,000 clones, more than 65% seen once. Study findings and constraints: The authors later found most CMV-associated TCR beta chains appeared HLA-restricted.

Trimming left V 4 bases short and J 10 bases short, with 14 bases between. This CDR3 comprises 13 residues. Germline CDR1 is ENHRY and CDR2 is SYGVKD. This TCR was recovered from a man in his forties or fifties in good health and CMV-seronegative. The chain has TRBV10-3 and TRBJ1-3; perhaps TRBD1 as D (6 bases). Sequenced sample: PBMCs. The CDR3 sequence is CAISGNKQGTIYF. CDR3 DNA sequence: TGTGCCATCAGTGGGAATAAACAGGGAACCATATATTTT.